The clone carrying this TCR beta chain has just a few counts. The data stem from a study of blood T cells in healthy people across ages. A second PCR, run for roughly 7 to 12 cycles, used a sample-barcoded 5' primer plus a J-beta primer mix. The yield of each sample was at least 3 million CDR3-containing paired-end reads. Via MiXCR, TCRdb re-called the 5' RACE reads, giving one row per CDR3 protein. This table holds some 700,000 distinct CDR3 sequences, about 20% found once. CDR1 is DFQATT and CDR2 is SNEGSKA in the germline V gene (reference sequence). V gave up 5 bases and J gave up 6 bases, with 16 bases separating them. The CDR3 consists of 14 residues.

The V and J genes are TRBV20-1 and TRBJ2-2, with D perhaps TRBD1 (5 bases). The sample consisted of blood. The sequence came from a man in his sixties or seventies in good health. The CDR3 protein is CSAHSSGLSGELFF. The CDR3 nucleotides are TGCAGTGCTCATTCGTCAGGGCTGTCCGGGGAGCTGTTTTTT.